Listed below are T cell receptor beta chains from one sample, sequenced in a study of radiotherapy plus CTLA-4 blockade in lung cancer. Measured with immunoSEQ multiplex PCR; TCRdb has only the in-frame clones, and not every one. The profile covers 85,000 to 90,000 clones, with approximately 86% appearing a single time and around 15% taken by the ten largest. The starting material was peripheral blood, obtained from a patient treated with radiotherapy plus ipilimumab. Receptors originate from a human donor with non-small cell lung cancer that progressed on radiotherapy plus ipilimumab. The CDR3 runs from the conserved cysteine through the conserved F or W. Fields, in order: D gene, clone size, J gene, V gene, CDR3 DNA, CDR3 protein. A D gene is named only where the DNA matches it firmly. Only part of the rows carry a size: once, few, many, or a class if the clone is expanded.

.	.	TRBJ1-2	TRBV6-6	TGTGCCAGCAGTTTGGTGACCTCAGCTAACTATGGCTACACCTTC	CASSLVTSANYGYTF
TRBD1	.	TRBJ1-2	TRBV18	TGTGCCAGCTCACCCTCAGGACAGGCTGCCTACACCTTC	CASSPSGQAAYTF
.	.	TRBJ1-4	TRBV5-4	TGTGCCAGCAGCGCGGGTGAAAAACTGTTTTTT	CASSAGEKLFF
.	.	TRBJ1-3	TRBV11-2	TGTGCCAGCAGCTTAGGAATCGGGGACACCATATATTTT	CASSLGIGDTIYF
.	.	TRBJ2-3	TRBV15	TGTGCCACCAGCAGAGTGCTCGATACGCAGTATTTT	CATSRVLDTQYF
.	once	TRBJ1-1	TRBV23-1	TGCGCCAGCAGTCCTGGGACTGAAGCTTTCTTT	CASSPGTEAFF
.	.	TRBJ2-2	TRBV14	TGTGCCAGCACAGGGACTGATACCGGGGAGCTGTTTTTT	CASTGTDTGELFF
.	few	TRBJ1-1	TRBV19	TGTGCCAGTAGTATCCTCCAGAACACTGAAGCTTTCTTT	CASSILQNTEAFF
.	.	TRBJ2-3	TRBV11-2	TGTGCCAGCAGCCGGGGTACGAGCACAGATACGCAGTATTTT	CASSRGTSTDTQYF
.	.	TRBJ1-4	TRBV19	TGTGCCAGTACAGCCAGCACTAATGAAAAACTGTTTTTT	CASTASTNEKLFF
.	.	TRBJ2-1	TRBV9	TGTGCCAGCAGCGTAGGGGGTCGAGGGGCTTGGGATGAGCAGTTCTTC	CASSVGGRGAWDEQFF
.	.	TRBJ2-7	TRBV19	TGTGCCAGTAGTCCGACCCCCGATACCTACGAGCAGTACTTC	CASSPTPDTYEQYF